Each of the 29 T cell receptor beta chains below was sequenced from the same sample in a study of tissue T cells after allogeneic stem cell transplantation. Sequencing used immunoSEQ multiplex PCR; TCRdb keeps in-frame clones, though not all of them. The data contain around 8,000 clones, under 50% of them seen just once; the ten biggest clones take up roughly 8.9%. Time point given: mouse harvest day 7 after allogeneic transplant. The graft held 10^6 splenic CD5+ T cells and 10^7 T-cell-depleted bone marrow cells. What was sequenced was gut tissue. These receptors were collected from a female BALB/c mouse given C57BL/6 T cells with graft-versus-host disease after an allogeneic hematopoietic cell transplant.

This clone is categorized as large. Gene names and germline match the mouse. The sequence runs out 1 residue before the end of the CDR3; the remainder is reconstructed from the germline J gene. The gene calls are TRBV5 and TRBJ2-7; the match to TRBD2 covers 9 bases. Trimming removed 1 base from V and 3 bases from J; junction bases left unmatched: 4. This CDR3 contains 15 residues. Germline CDR1 LGHNA, CDR2 YNLKQL (reference sequence). CDR3 bases read: TGTGCCAGCAGCCAAGCGGACTGGGGTTTCTATGAACAGTAC. Protein product: CASSQADWGFYEQY. Given in full, the CDR3 is CASSQADWGFYEQYF.

This clone was seen a few times. Mouse names are used for the genes. The CDR3 goes on 1 residue after the read ends, and that part is filled in from the germline J gene. This rearrangement joins TRBV12-2 to TRBJ2-7, with 8 bases fitting TRBD1. The CDR3 is made up of 15 amino acids. CDR1 and CDR2 (germline): SGHLS, HYDKME. Trimming cost V 0 bases and J 2 bases; bases outside gene matches: 5. The CDR3 spells CASSLVQGAPYEQYF. The CDR3 DNA, read in part, is TGTGCCAGCTCTCTCGTGCAGGGGGCCCCCTATGAACAGTAC.

This clone is a singleton in its sample. The gene names given are mouse names. The read ends 1 residue before the CDR3 terminus; that terminus is restored from the germline J gene. The chain uses TRBV26 and TRBJ2-5, with D uncertain. This CDR3 is built from 13 residues. The germline CDR1 and CDR2 sequences are KGHPV and FQNQEV (reference sequence). Trimming removed 6 bases from V and 0 bases from J, with 7 bases in between. The covered CDR3 bases are TGTGCCAGCAGCCTGGACAACCAAGACACCCAGTAC. Protein product: CASSLDNQDTQY. The CDR3 reads in full as CASSLDNQDTQYF.

In this sample, this clone is medium-sized. Germline and genes: mouse. Read coverage stops 1 residue before the CDR3 terminus; the germline J gene supplies the remainder. The gene calls are TRBV26 and TRBJ2-1, with a weak D call TRBD1 (7 bases). CDR1 is KGHPV, CDR2 FQNQEV, per germline (reference sequence). V dropped 2 bases and J dropped 0 bases, with 8 bases sitting between them. The CDR3 covers 15 residues. The CDR3 bases that were read are TGTGCCAGCAGTCTGGAGGGGGCTAACTATGCTGAGCAGTTC. Protein: CASSLEGANYAEQF. The entire CDR3 sequence reads CASSLEGANYAEQFF. Looking up the rest from reference TRBV26 and TRBJ2-1 gives the full variable domain: NSKVIQTPRYLVKGQGQKAKMRCIPEKGHPVVFWYQQNKNNEFKFLINFQNQEVLQQIDMTEKRFSAECPSNSPCSLEIQSSEAGDSALYLCASSLEGANYAEQFFGPGTRLTVL.

Concerning this clone itself: The genes and germline here are from mouse. From the germline J gene comes the end of the CDR3, since the read stops 1 residue before it. The same CDR3 also results from other DNA sequences found in this sample. The rearrangement joins TRBV26 to TRBJ1-3, with TRBD1 matching 8 bases. The CDR3 length is 15 residues. Looked up from germline, CDR1 is KGHPV and CDR2 is FQNQEV (reference sequence). Trimming removed 2 bases from V and 0 bases from J; junction bases left unmatched: 0. The CDR3 here is CASSLGQGSGNTLYF. The covered CDR3 bases are TGTGCCAGCAGTCTGGGACAGGGTTCTGGAAATACGCTCTAT.

Points on this clone: Gene and germline names: mouse. The CDR3 is cut off 1 residue early in the read; its end comes from the germline J gene. The chain recombines TRBV3 with TRBJ1-1; no definite D call. Germline values: CDR1 SNHLY, CDR2 FYNGKV (reference sequence). This CDR3 region has 14 residues. The ends were cut back, 1 base at V and 0 bases at J, with 6 bases in the middle. CDR3 DNA (partial): TGTGCCAGCAGCTTAGTACAACCAAACACAGAAGTCTTC. As protein: CASSLVQPNTEVF. The whole CDR3 protein reads CASSLVQPNTEVFF. Based on the CDR3 plus reference TRBV3 and TRBJ1-1, the full variable domain is GPKVLQIPSHQIIDMGQMVTLNCDPVSNHLYFYWYKQILGQQMEFLVNFYNGKVMEKSKLFKDQFSVERPDGSYFTLKIQPTALEDSAVYFCASSLVQPNTEVFFGKGTRLTVV.

A few counts support this clone. The listed genes are named as in mouse. The CDR3 end lies 1 residue beyond the end of the read and is filled in from the germline J gene. The chain combines TRBV19 with TRBJ2-5, with D tentatively TRBD2 (6 bases). The CDR3 totals 13 residues. Germline CDR1 is FNHDT and CDR2 is SITEND (reference sequence). Trimming stripped 4 bases from V and 2 bases from J, with 8 bases between. The covered CDR3 bases are TGTGCCAGCAGTTACTGGGTCCAAGACACCCAGTAC. Its protein is CASSYWVQDTQY. The full CDR3 reads CASSYWVQDTQYF.

This clone was counted between two and nine times. Mouse names are used for the genes. This CDR3 reads CASSLQGASGNTLYF. The sequenced CDR3 bases are TGTGCCAGCAGTCTCCAGGGGGCTTCTGGAAATACGCTCTAT. The chain recombines TRBV26 with TRBJ1-3; TRBD1 aligns across 8 bases. The sequence runs out 1 residue before the end of the CDR3; the remainder is reconstructed from the germline J gene. V was pared by 3 bases and J by 0 bases, with 1 base of the junction left unmatched. This CDR3 is 15 amino acids long. The germline CDR1 and CDR2 sequences are KGHPV and FQNQEV (reference sequence). Together with reference TRBV26 and TRBJ1-3, the CDR3 gives the full variable domain: NSKVIQTPRYLVKGQGQKAKMRCIPEKGHPVVFWYQQNKNNEFKFLINFQNQEVLQQIDMTEKRFSAECPSNSPCSLEIQSSEAGDSALYLCASSLQGASGNTLYFGEGSRLIVV.

This clone was found a few times. The genes are named according to mouse. The CDR3 end falls 1 residue outside the read, so it is completed with the germline J gene. The chain has TRBV19 and TRBJ2-3; 7 positions agree with TRBD1. V was pared by 5 bases and J by 0 bases, with 6 bases of the junction left unmatched. Looked up from germline, CDR1 is FNHDT and CDR2 is SITEND (reference sequence). This CDR3 comprises 15 residues. CDR3 amino acids: CASRRQGSSAETLYF. CDR3 DNA (partial): TGTGCCAGCAGAAGACAGGGTTCTAGTGCAGAAACGCTGTAT.

This clone was counted a few times. The gene names given are mouse names. The CDR3 is cut off 1 residue early in the read; its end comes from the germline J gene. The chain uses TRBV3 and TRBJ2-7, with 11 bases fitting TRBD2. The V gene end was trimmed by 0 bases and the J gene end by 3 bases; junction bases not matched to a gene: 1. The CDR3 is made up of 15 amino acids. CDR1 and CDR2 (germline): SNHLY, FYNGKV (reference sequence). The sequenced part of the CDR3 DNA is TGTGCCAGCAGCTTAGCTGGGACTGGGGGCTATGAACAGTAC. Its translation: CASSLAGTGGYEQY. The entire CDR3 protein is CASSLAGTGGYEQYF.

With regard to this clone: Germline and genes: mouse. The CDR3 extends 1 residue past the end of the read, so its final part is completed from the germline J gene. V is TRBV16 and J is TRBJ2-3, with D hard to call. The CDR3 spans 13 residues. Germline CDR1 is SGHSA and CDR2 is FRNQAP. The V gene lost 1 base and the J gene lost 0 bases, with 2 bases spanning the gap. The CDR3 protein is CASSLGSAETLYF. Incomplete CDR3 DNA: TGTGCAAGCAGCTTAGGAAGTGCAGAAACGCTGTAT.

This clone showed up just a few times. Gene names are the mouse ones. The CDR3 extends 1 residue past the end of the read, so its final part is completed from the germline J gene. This chain links TRBV15 with TRBJ2-2; 11 bases are shared with TRBD1. Per the germline V gene, CDR1 is SGHND and CDR2 is FRSKSL. The CDR3 contains 15 residues. J gave up 0 bases and V 6 bases, and 0 bases lay outside the gene matches. The CDR3 protein is CASRGQGANTGQLYF. CDR3 bases read: TGTGCCAGCAGGGGACAGGGGGCAAACACCGGGCAGCTCTAC.

This clone appeared a few times. Mouse germline and gene names are used. The CDR3 extends 1 residue past the end of the read, so its final part is completed from the germline J gene. V usage is TRBV26 and J usage is TRBJ2-7; 8 positions match TRBD1. CDR1 is KGHPV and CDR2 is FQNQEV in the germline V gene (reference sequence). Trimming took 4 bases from V and 3 from J; bases not matched to a gene: 5. This CDR3 region has 14 residues. The sequenced part of the CDR3 DNA is TGTGCCAGCAGTCCTCAGGGGGCTGTCTATGAACAGTAC. Translation: CASSPQGAVYEQY. The full-length CDR3 reads as CASSPQGAVYEQYF.

Comment on this clone: Gene names are the mouse ones. The read comes to an end 1 residue before the CDR3 does, leaving the germline J gene to fill in the end. The chain carries TRBV12-1 and TRBJ1-3; D remains unclear. Germline V gene lookup returns CDR1 SGHSN and CDR2 HYEKVE. This CDR3 contains 15 residues. V dropped 0 bases and J dropped 0 bases, with 8 bases sitting between them. The CDR3 is CASSLDGYSGNTLYF. The CDR3 DNA, read in part, is TGTGCCAGCTCTCTCGACGGTTATTCTGGAAATACGCTCTAT.

Concerning this clone: Gene names are mouse gene names. Coverage ceases 1 residue before the CDR3 finishes, and the germline J gene fills in the end. This chain connects TRBV23 to TRBJ1-2. CDR1 is KGHTA, CDR2 FQNQQP, per germline. The CDR3 has 14 residues. CDR3 residues: CSSSQSRVGSDYTF. The covered CDR3 bases are TGCTCCAGCAGTCAATCCCGGGTCGGCTCCGACTACACC.

As for this clone: The genes and germline here are from mouse. The read finishes 1 residue shy of the CDR3 end, and the germline J gene is used to complete it. V is TRBV15 and J is TRBJ1-2; D is unresolved. The CDR3 totals 12 residues. Per germline, CDR1 SGHND and CDR2 FRSKSL. V was cut by 6 bases and J by 1 base, with 6 bases left in between. Here the CDR3 reads CASRYKNSDYTF. The part of the CDR3 DNA that was read is TGTGCCAGCAGGTACAAAAACTCCGACTACACC.

This clone came up a few times. Gene names are the mouse ones. The CDR3 extends 1 residue past the end of the read, so its final part is completed from the germline J gene. The rearrangement links TRBV26 to TRBJ1-5, with D unresolved. Germline V lookup: CDR1 KGHPV, CDR2 FQNQEV (reference sequence). CDR3 length: 14 residues. Trimming took off 3 bases at V and 1 base at J, with 7 bases between the two ends. Incomplete CDR3 DNA: TGTGCCAGCAGTCTTGGGAACAACAACCAGGCTCCGCTT. Translated, it gives CASSLGNNNQAPL. The CDR3, in full, reads CASSLGNNNQAPLF.

A remark on this clone: Gene names refer to mouse genes. Read coverage stops 1 residue before the CDR3 terminus; the germline J gene supplies the remainder. The chain joins TRBV23 to TRBJ2-5; no check of the table's D call, TRBD2, against the DNA was made. The CDR3 loop spans 14 amino acids. Germline CDR1 KGHTA, CDR2 FQNQQP. The CDR3 reads CSSSLGVNQDTQYF. The DNA read from the CDR3 is TGCTCCAGCAGTCTGGGGGTTAACCAAGACACCCAGTAC.

A word on this clone: Mouse gene names and germline throughout. Coverage ceases 1 residue before the CDR3 finishes, and the germline J gene fills in the end. The chain is built from TRBV15 and TRBJ2-3; weak D call: TRBD2 (6 bases). The V and J ends lost 3 bases and 3 bases respectively, with 7 bases between them. This CDR3 contains 13 residues. Looked up from germline, CDR1 is SGHND and CDR2 is FRSKSL. The chain's CDR3 is CASSFLGAETLYF. The sequenced part of the CDR3 DNA is TGTGCCAGCAGTTTTCTGGGGGCAGAAACGCTGTAT.

For this clone: The germline and genes are mouse ones. With the read ending 1 residue before the CDR3 end, the germline J gene is used to fill in that end. V is TRBV23 and J is TRBJ2-7; the listed D gene, TRBD1, was not tested against the DNA. This CDR3 comprises 14 residues. Germline CDR1 is KGHTA and CDR2 is FQNQQP. CDR3 bases read: TGCTCCAGCAGTCCGACAGGGAGCTCCTATGAACAGTAC. Its protein product is CSSSPTGSSYEQY. The whole CDR3 protein is CSSSPTGSSYEQYF.

As to this clone: Here the gene names and germline are mouse. The read is 1 residue too short to cover the CDR3 end, so that end is filled in from the germline J gene. In the same sample, other DNA sequences code for this CDR3. The V gene is TRBV26, the J gene TRBJ2-3; 11 positions match TRBD2. CDR3 size: 14 residues. The germline V gene encodes CDR1 KGHPV and CDR2 FQNQEV (reference sequence). The V segment lost 6 bases and the J segment 3 bases; nucleotides outside the gene matches: 2. The CDR3 region is CASSRDWGAETLYF. The CDR3 DNA, read in part, is TGTGCCAGCAGCCGGGACTGGGGGGCAGAAACGCTGTAT. Full variable domain (remainder filled in from reference TRBV26 and TRBJ2-3): NSKVIQTPRYLVKGQGQKAKMRCIPEKGHPVVFWYQQNKNNEFKFLINFQNQEVLQQIDMTEKRFSAECPSNSPCSLEIQSSEAGDSALYLCASSRDWGAETLYFGSGTRLTVL.

Concerning this clone itself: All gene names here are mouse names. The read ends 1 residue before the CDR3 terminus; that terminus is restored from the germline J gene. V usage is TRBV23 and J usage is TRBJ1-2. The CDR3 runs to 13 residues. Germline V gene data show CDR1 as KGHTA and CDR2 as FQNQQP. CDR3 DNA, as far as it was read: TGCTCCAGCAGTCAATCCCCGGGCTCCGACTACACC. This gives the protein CSSSQSPGSDYT. The full CDR3 is CSSSQSPGSDYTF.

As concerns this clone: Gene names and germline match the mouse. Read sequence stops 1 residue before the CDR3 end, and the germline J gene provides the missing end. The J gene is TRBJ2-7, the V gene TRBV17; the D is unclear. CDR3 length: 11 amino acids. Germline CDR1 reads MNHDT; CDR2 reads YYDKIL. V was shortened by 2 bases and J by 4 bases, with 3 bases between the two germline ends. CDR3 DNA, as far as it was read: TGTGCTAGCAGTAGACAGTATGAACAGTAC. Protein product: CASSRQYEQY. The whole CDR3 region reads CASSRQYEQYF.

Details on this clone: Gene names follow the mouse nomenclature. The read ends 1 residue early relative to the CDR3; the germline J gene fills the gap. The chain couples TRBV12-1 to TRBJ2-2; D not certain. The CDR3 totals 16 residues. Germline-derived CDR1 and CDR2 are SGHSN and HYEKVE. V lost 0 bases and J lost 3, with 13 bases in between. The CDR3 sequence: CASSLERARDTGQLYF. Incomplete CDR3 DNA: TGTGCCAGCTCTCTCGAGAGGGCGCGGGACACCGGGCAGCTCTAC.

Remarks on this clone: Gene names are mouse gene names. Read coverage stops 1 residue before the CDR3 terminus; the germline J gene supplies the remainder. The chain joins TRBV29 to TRBJ2-7; 9 bases are a match to TRBD1. The CDR3 sequence is 14 residues long. Germline V lookup: CDR1 MSHET, CDR2 SYDVDS. J was trimmed by 2 bases and V by 4 bases; bases with no gene match: 3. CDR3 DNA, as far as it was read: TGTGCTAGCAGTTCCAGACAGGGGGCCTATGAACAGTAC. Residues: CASSSRQGAYEQY. In full, the CDR3 is CASSSRQGAYEQYF.

This clone has just one count. Gene names refer to mouse genes. The read falls 1 residue short of the CDR3 end, and the missing part is taken from the germline J gene. The J gene is TRBJ1-4, the V gene TRBV5, with a weak D call TRBD1 (5 bases). Germline lookup yields CDR1 LGHNA and CDR2 YNLKQL (reference sequence). V was trimmed by 2 bases and J by 0 bases, leaving 7 bases between them. This CDR3 spans 15 amino acids. The CDR3 loop is CASSQWTISNERLFF. The part of the CDR3 DNA that was read is TGTGCCAGCAGCCAATGGACAATTTCCAACGAAAGATTATTT.

Comment on this clone: Gene names denote mouse genes. The DNA ends 1 residue before the CDR3 does, and the rest of the CDR3 is filled in from the germline J gene. This sequence joins TRBV26 and TRBJ1-3; D remains ambiguous. CDR3 length: 14 amino acids. Trimming removed 2 bases at V and 0 bases at J, with 5 bases between. Germline CDR1 and CDR2: KGHPV and FQNQEV (reference sequence). CDR3 region: CASSLTDSGNTLYF. The part of the CDR3 DNA that was read is TGTGCCAGCAGTCTGACAGATTCTGGAAATACGCTCTAT.

This clone was detected only a few times. All gene names here are mouse names. The sequence runs out 1 residue before the end of the CDR3; the remainder is reconstructed from the germline J gene. The V and J genes are TRBV26 and TRBJ1-4; D remains unclear. Trimming took off 2 bases at V and 0 bases at J, with 4 bases between the two ends. CDR1 is KGHPV, CDR2 FQNQEV, per germline (reference sequence). This CDR3 region has 14 residues. The sequenced part of the CDR3 DNA is TGTGCCAGCAGTCTGGAGGTTTCCAACGAAAGATTATTT. Its protein is CASSLEVSNERLF. The entire CDR3 sequence reads CASSLEVSNERLFF.

A word on this clone: The listed genes are named as in mouse. Read data end 1 residue before the CDR3 end; the end is taken from the germline J gene. The chain carries TRBV15 and TRBJ2-2; tentative D call: TRBD1 (6 bases). This CDR3 is built from 15 residues. Germline CDR1 is SGHND and CDR2 is FRSKSL. The germline V and J ends were trimmed by 4 bases and 1 base, with 10 bases remaining between them. The CDR3 loop reads CASSSTGKNTGQLYF. Partial CDR3 DNA: TGTGCCAGCAGTTCCACAGGGAAAAACACCGGGCAGCTCTAC.